This T cell receptor (beta chain) was sequenced in a study of blood T cell repertoires in COVID-19. The data were produced by immunoSEQ multiplex PCR, yet TCRdb's version contains in-frame clones alone and is incomplete. Among approximately 210,000 clones, roughly four fifths were seen once, and the ten largest hold about 15%. Germline lookup yields CDR1 SGHDT and CDR2 YYEEEE. The CDR3 is made up of 13 amino acids. V lost 0 bases to trimming and J lost 6 bases, with 9 bases between them. The sequenced sample consisted of PBMCs or T cells enriched from blood (not recorded which). The origin of this receptor is a man aged 35-49 years who had recovered from COVID-19. The rearrangement links TRBV5-6 to TRBJ1-2; D is perhaps TRBD1 (5 bases). The CDR3: CASSLAGIDGYTF. CDR3 DNA: TGTGCCAGCAGCTTGGCAGGGATCGATGGCTACACCTTC.